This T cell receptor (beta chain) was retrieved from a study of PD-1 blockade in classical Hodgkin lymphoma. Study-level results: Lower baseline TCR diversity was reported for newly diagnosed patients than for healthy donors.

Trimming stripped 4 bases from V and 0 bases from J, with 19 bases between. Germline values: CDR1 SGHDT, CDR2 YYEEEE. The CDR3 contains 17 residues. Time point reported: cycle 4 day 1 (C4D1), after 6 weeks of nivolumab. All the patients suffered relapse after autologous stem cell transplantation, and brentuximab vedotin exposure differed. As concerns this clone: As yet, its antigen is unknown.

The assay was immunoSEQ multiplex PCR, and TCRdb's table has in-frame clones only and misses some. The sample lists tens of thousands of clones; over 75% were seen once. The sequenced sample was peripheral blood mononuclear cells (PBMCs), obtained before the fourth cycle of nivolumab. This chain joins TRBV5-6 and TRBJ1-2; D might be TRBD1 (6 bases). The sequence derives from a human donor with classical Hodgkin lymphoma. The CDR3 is CASSADLRTAANYGYTF. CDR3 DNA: TGTGCCAGCAGCGCGGACCTCCGGACAGCAGCTAACTATGGCTACACCTTC.